Detailed here is one T cell receptor (beta chain). The entry originates in a study of T-cell reconstitution after alpha-beta-depleted transplantation in children. Using unique molecular identifiers, the investigators prepared the TCRbeta library. TCRdb reprocessed the PCR reads with MiXCR, giving one entry per CDR3 protein. Of about 580,000 distinct CDR3 sequences listed, under 25% were seen once; the top ten hold about 14%. Germline V gives CDR1 ENHRY, CDR2 SYGVKD. There are 15 residues in the CDR3. V was pared by 0 bases and J by 6 bases, with 5 bases of the junction left unmatched. The input for sequencing was PBMCs, mostly from graft donor cells, taken 360 days after TCRalphabeta/CD19-depleted stem cell transplant. This chain joins TRBV10-3 and TRBJ2-1; 7 bases are shared with TRBD2. The receptor was isolated from a boy younger than two who had a stem cell transplant for acute myeloid leukemia, so the T cells may come from the graft donor. CDR3 amino acids: CAISESQRGVNEQFF. Here the CDR3 DNA reads TGTGCCATCAGTGAGTCACAGCGGGGAGTCAATGAGCAGTTCTTC.